The clone carrying this TCR beta chain was seen only a few times. The antigen is undetermined. Addition of a universal primer site occurred through template switching, and cDNA carried unique molecular identifiers. TCRdb independently ran MiXCR on the 5' RACE reads; one entry per CDR3 protein. This repertoire shows around 500,000 distinct CDR3 sequences, approximately 14% found once; its top ten account for about 0.54%. This sample is part of a study of identical twins. Study-level findings and limits: Models, which agreed with sharing between unrelated individuals, nonetheless underestimated the out-of-frame TCR alpha sharing seen in monozygotic twins.

The V segment lost 4 bases and the J segment 3 bases; nucleotides outside the gene matches: 13. Per germline, CDR1 GTSNPN and CDR2 SVGIG (reference sequence). The CDR3 runs 16 residues. The same specimen was also included in a second study, on yellow fever vaccine responses in identical twins. That work states: After vaccination, twins' T cell response reportedly seemed partly convergent, partly personalized.

This clonotype was sampled from a woman aged 18-29 years in good health. The chain is built from TRBV30 and TRBJ2-3; 7 bases are a match to TRBD2. The sample consisted of CD4+ T cells sorted from blood. DNA for the CDR3: TGTGCCTGGACCACTGGTGCTTCGGGAGGAACAGATACGCAGTATTTT. It encodes CAWTTGASGGTDTQYF.